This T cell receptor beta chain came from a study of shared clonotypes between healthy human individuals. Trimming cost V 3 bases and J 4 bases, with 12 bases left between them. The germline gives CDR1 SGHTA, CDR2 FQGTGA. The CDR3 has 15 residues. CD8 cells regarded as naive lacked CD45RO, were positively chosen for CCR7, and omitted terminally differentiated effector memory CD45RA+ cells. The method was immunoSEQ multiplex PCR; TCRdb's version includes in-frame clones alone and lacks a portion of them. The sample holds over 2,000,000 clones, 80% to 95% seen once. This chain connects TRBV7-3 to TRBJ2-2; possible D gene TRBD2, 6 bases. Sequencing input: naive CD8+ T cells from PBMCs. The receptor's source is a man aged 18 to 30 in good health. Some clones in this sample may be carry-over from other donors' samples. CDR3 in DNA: TGTGCCAGCAGCTTCTACGGGAGCGGCACCGGGGAGCTGTTTTTT. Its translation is CASSFYGSGTGELFF.